This T cell receptor (beta chain) is from a study of cytomegalovirus exposure and HLA in healthy donors. As to this clone: What it recognizes is unknown.

Study observations and caveats: CMV serostatus was the sole immune exposure data available. In a later analysis, HLA-C alleles had the fewest associated TCRs, DRB1 alleles the most. The analysis excluded some indistinguishable V segments, including TRBV6-2 and TRBV6-3.

V dropped 6 bases and J dropped 3; count of bases not matched to a gene: 4. In germline, CDR1 is SGHTA, CDR2 FQGNSA. The CDR3 has 13 amino acids. PCR amplification relied on 60 Vbeta primers (plus 13 Jbeta primers). Profiled with immunoSEQ multiplex PCR; TCRdb holds only in-frame clones, not every one. The table records 80,000 to 130,000 clones, about 74% of them present only once. This TCR came from a woman between 18 and 29 years old in good health and CMV-seropositive. Sequencing used PBMCs. The chain has TRBV7-2 and TRBJ1-2, with 7 bases aligning to TRBD1. CDR3 residues: CASRKTGHYGYTF. DNA for the CDR3: TGTGCCAGCAGGAAGACAGGGCACTATGGCTACACCTTC.